The 23 T cell receptor beta chains in this list originate from one sample, sequenced in a study of cytomegalovirus exposure and HLA in healthy donors (dated by TCRdb to 2016 to 2017). The library was prepared using the immunoSEQ multiplex PCR assay. The multiplex PCR relied on a mix of 60 forward primers for TCR Vbeta segments and 13 reverse primers for TCR Jbeta segments. What TCRdb holds here is the immuneACCESS table cut down to in-frame rearrangements. Part of the clones is not present; checked against another copy, under half of the missing clones reflect an unresolved V gene, and the others are unexplained. In this sample the table shows about 110,000 clones, approximately 70% of which occur a single time. The biggest ten clones account for around 7.7% of the sample. Sequencing used PBMCs. The receptors come from a man aged 40-49 years in good health and CMV-seronegative.

This chain links TRBV5-1 with TRBJ1-1, with D perhaps matching TRBD1 (5 bases). Germline CDR1 and CDR2: SGHRS and YFSETQ. Trimming removed 0 bases at V and 3 bases at J, with 12 bases between. The CDR3 extends over 15 amino acids. The CDR3 coding sequence is TGCGCCAGCAGCTTGGCCGTGTGGGGGGACACTGAAGCTTTCTTT. This translates into CASSLAVWGDTEAFF.

The rearrangement links TRBV7-6 to TRBJ2-7; no clear D. The CDR3 is 14 residues long. Deletions cut 0 bases from V and 0 bases from J, with 6 bases between. Germline CDR1 is SGHVS and CDR2 is FNYEAQ. Here the CDR3 DNA reads TGTGCCAGCAGCTTAGCATCCAGCTCCTACGAGCAGTACTTC. Encoded protein: CASSLASSSYEQYF.

V is TRBV21-1 and J is TRBJ1-4; the table's D gene call, TRBD1, was not cross checked with the DNA. TRBV21-1 is noted as a pseudogene. This CDR3 is 18 amino acids long. CDR3 sequence reads: CASSKGSPAGTGNEKLFF. CDR3 DNA: TGTGCCAGCAGCAAAGGGTCCCCTGCCGGGACAGGTAATGAAAAACTGTTTTTT.

The rearrangement joins TRBV14 to TRBJ2-4; unclear D gene. V lost 4 bases and J lost 3, with 10 bases in between. Germline V gene data show CDR1 as SGHDN and CDR2 as FVKESK. The CDR3 length is 14 residues. This CDR3 reads CASSRRPIKNIQYF. CDR3 in DNA: TGTGCCAGCAGCCGGAGACCGATCAAAAACATTCAGTACTTC.

This clone was seen more than once but under ten times. Within the sample, other DNA sequences also encode this same CDR3. J is TRBJ2-7 and V is TRBV5-6, with a weak D call TRBD1 (5 bases). V shed 3 bases and J shed 3 bases, with 10 bases lying between them. Germline CDR1 and CDR2: SGHDT and YYEEEE. The CDR3 has 13 residues. CDR3 nucleotide sequence: TGTGCCAGCAGCTCCGGAGACAGCTACGAGCAGTACTTC. Its protein product is CASSSGDSYEQYF.

This clone was recorded a few times. This rearrangement joins TRBV2 to TRBJ1-5; D perhaps matches TRBD1 (5 bases). Trimming took off 2 bases at V and 0 bases at J, with 11 bases between the two ends. The germline V gene encodes CDR1 SNHLY and CDR2 FYNNEI. The CDR3 totals 16 residues. The CDR3 nucleotides read TGTGCCAGCAGTGAACAGACAGCTTATAGCAATCAGCCCCAGCATTTT. Protein product: CASSEQTAYSNQPQHF.

CDR3 sequence: CAISESNRNIMDRGRVETQYF. The CDR3, as DNA: TGTGCCATCAGTGAGTCGAATCGGAACATCATGGACAGGGGGCGGGTTGAGACCCAGTACTTC. The gene calls are TRBV10-3 and TRBJ2-5, with TRBD1 matching over 11 bases. Germline V CDR1 and CDR2: ENHRY, SYGVKD. This CDR3 has 21 residues. The V and J ends lost 0 bases and 5 bases, in that order; junction bases with no gene match: 20.

This clone was recorded a few times. The chain uses TRBV7-9 and TRBJ2-5; 7 bases match TRBD1. This CDR3 is built from 16 residues. The V segment lost 5 bases and the J segment 5 bases; nucleotides outside the gene matches: 14. The germline CDR1 and CDR2 sequences are SEHNR and FQNEAQ (reference sequence). The CDR3 DNA follows: TGTGCCAGCAGCACCTCGGACAGGCGGGCGCCGGAGACCCAGTACTTC. This encodes CASSTSDRRAPETQYF.

The chain employs TRBV15 and TRBJ2-2; D is possibly TRBD2 (7 bases). Trimming took 5 bases from V and 0 from J, leaving 16 bases between them. CDR3 length equals 17 residues. CDR1 and CDR2 from the germline V gene are LNHNV and YYDKDF (reference sequence). The CDR3 region is CATSVLGGATNTGELFF. In DNA form, the CDR3 reads TGTGCCACCAGCGTCCTGGGGGGGGCTACGAACACCGGGGAGCTGTTTTTT. Full variable domain (rest looked up from reference TRBV15 and TRBJ2-2): DAMVIQNPRYQVTQFGKPVTLSCSQTLNHNVMYWYQQKSSQAPKLLFHYYDKDFNNEADTPDNFQSRRPNTSFCFLDIRSPGLGDTAMYLCATSVLGGATNTGELFFGEGSRLTVL.

This clone appeared a few times. V usage is TRBV7-3 and J usage is TRBJ2-1; possible D gene TRBD1, 5 bases. Germline CDR1 and CDR2: SGHTA and FQGTGA. The CDR3 is 16 amino acids. Trimming removed 5 bases from V and 2 bases from J, with 16 bases in between. CDR3: CASSVQGPRTYNEQFF. The CDR3, as DNA: TGTGCCAGCAGCGTTCAGGGTCCCAGAACCTACAATGAGCAGTTCTTC.

Worth noting for this clone: The same CDR3 also results from other DNA sequences found in this sample. V usage is TRBV9 and J usage is TRBJ2-3; TRBD2 agrees at 9 bases. The CDR3 sequence is 16 residues long. Germline loops: CDR1 SGDLS, CDR2 YYNGEE. V gave up 0 bases and J gave up 1 base; unmatched junction bases: 3. This CDR3 reads CASSVAGGGGTDTQYF. Here the CDR3 DNA reads TGTGCCAGCAGCGTAGCGGGCGGGGGGGGCACAGATACGCAGTATTTT.

The chain employs TRBV4-1 and TRBJ2-3; TRBD2 agrees at 9 bases. V shed 2 bases, J shed 1 base, and the junction held 1 base outside the gene matches. The CDR3 runs to 15 residues. Germline CDR1 is MGHRA and CDR2 is YSYEKL. Written as DNA, the CDR3 is TGCGCCAGCAGCCAACAGCGGGGGGGCACAGATACGCAGTATTTT. It is translated as CASSQQRGGTDTQYF.

The V gene is TRBV19, the J gene TRBJ2-2, with a weak D call TRBD2 (5 bases). The CDR3 length is 15 residues. Deletions cut 1 base from V and 6 bases from J, with 12 bases between. The germline CDR1 and CDR2 sequences are LNHDA and SQIVND (reference sequence). For the CDR3, the DNA is TGTGCCAGTAGTATAGCAGCTAGGCGGGCCGGGGAGCTGTTTTTT. As protein: CASSIAARRAGELFF.

The rearrangement uses TRBV7-6 and TRBJ2-5; D gene uncertain. The germline V gene has CDR1 SGHVS and CDR2 FNYEAQ. This CDR3 comprises 11 residues. V gave up 5 bases and J gave up 2 bases, with 3 bases separating them. CDR3 bases: TGTGCCAGCAGCCCACAAGAGACCCAGTACTTC. This codes for CASSPQETQYF.

The table lists this clone with a few counts. The J gene is TRBJ1-1, the V gene TRBV6-1; D may be TRBD1 (5 bases). The CDR3 runs to 14 residues. Trimming removed 0 bases at V and 5 bases at J, with 10 bases between. The germline gives CDR1 MNHNS, CDR2 SASEGT. The CDR3 protein is CASSEARGGTEAFF. The CDR3 DNA reads TGTGCCAGCAGTGAAGCGCGCGGGGGGACTGAAGCTTTCTTT.

This clone occurred once. The CDR3 here is CAIRTFGSTDTQYF. CDR3 sequence (DNA): TGTGCCATCAGGACCTTCGGGAGCACAGATACGCAGTATTTT. V gene TRBV10-3 combines with J gene TRBJ2-3; unclear D gene. The CDR3 consists of 14 residues. Trimming stripped 6 bases from V and 0 bases from J, with 10 bases between. Germline CDR1 reads ENHRY; CDR2 reads SYGVKD.

A single count supports this clone. This sequence joins TRBV5-1 and TRBJ1-1, with a tentative D call TRBD1 (6 bases). The CDR3 consists of 14 residues. V was cut by 6 bases and J by 1 base, with 13 bases left in between. CDR1 is SGHRS and CDR2 is YFSETQ in the germline V gene. CDR3 DNA: TGCGCCAGCACTCTGGACAGATCGAACACTGAAGCTTTCTTT. It translates to CASTLDRSNTEAFF.

This clone was observed a few times. The chain links TRBV10-3 to TRBJ2-3, with 12 bases aligning to TRBD1. V lost 5 bases, J lost 0 bases, and 3 bases stayed unmatched. There are 16 residues in the CDR3. Per the germline V gene, CDR1 is ENHRY and CDR2 is SYGVKD. CDR3 sequence: CAISPGQGASTDTQYF. As DNA, the CDR3 is TGTGCCATCAGTCCGGGACAGGGGGCTAGCACAGATACGCAGTATTTT.

J is TRBJ2-5 and V is TRBV7-6, with 14 bases identical to TRBD2. Trimming at V came to 4 bases and at J to 4 bases, leaving 2 bases not matched to a gene. The CDR3 length is 15 residues. CDR1 is SGHVS and CDR2 is FNYEAQ in the germline V gene. The CDR3 nucleotides are TGTGCCAGCAGCTCGACTAGCGGGAGGGGAGAGACCCAGTACTTC. This encodes CASSSTSGRGETQYF.

This clone was detected once. The V gene is TRBV7-2, the J gene TRBJ1-2; D remains ambiguous. The CDR3 extends over 15 amino acids. Germline V lookup: CDR1 SGHTA, CDR2 FQGNSA. Trimming left V 4 bases short and J 0 bases short, with 12 bases between. Written as DNA, the CDR3 is TGTGCCAGCAGCTCCCCCTCAGGCGCTAACTATGGCTACACCTTC. Amino acid sequence: CASSSPSGANYGYTF.

This CDR3 reads CASSSKTGNYGYTF. Here the CDR3 DNA reads TGTGCCAGCAGCTCTAAGACAGGGAACTATGGCTACACCTTC. The gene calls are TRBV7-2 and TRBJ1-2; 7 bases map to TRBD1. This CDR3 is 14 amino acids long. The junction had 4 bases not matched to a gene; V was cut back by 4 bases and J by 2 bases. Germline-derived CDR1 and CDR2 are SGHTA and FQGNSA.

This clone occurred a few times. The chain employs TRBV6-5 and TRBJ1-5; D remains unclear. The CDR3 loop spans 15 amino acids. The V and J ends lost 5 bases and 7 bases respectively, with 18 bases between them. Per the germline V gene, CDR1 is MNHEY and CDR2 is SVGAGI. The CDR3 sequence: CASSPTPTLEQPQHF. In nucleotides, the CDR3 is TGTGCCAGCAGTCCCACCCCAACACTAGAACAGCCCCAGCATTTT.

The V gene is TRBV6-1, the J gene TRBJ1-5, with 9 bases lining up with TRBD1. Germline V gives CDR1 MNHNS, CDR2 SASEGT. V gave up 2 bases and J gave up 6 bases; unmatched junction bases: 5. The CDR3 is 15 residues long. CDR3 sequence: CASSEIGDRVQPQHF. In nucleotides, the CDR3 is TGTGCCAGCAGTGAAATTGGGGACAGGGTTCAGCCCCAGCATTTT.